The present entry profiles one TCR beta chain with its context. This entry belongs to a study of shared clonotypes between healthy human individuals. Libraries were prepared by immunoSEQ multiplex PCR; TCRdb keeps only in-frame clonotypes and omits some of them. Of roughly 330,000 clones listed, roughly 70% were seen once; the top ten hold about 9.3%. This TCR was sampled from a man under 40 in good health. The sequenced sample consisted of memory CD4+ T cells sorted from blood. As for subset: CD45RA-negative fraction.

CDR3 residues: CASSKAAGIQPQHF. The CDR3 nucleotides are TGTGCCAGCAGCAAGGCCGCGGGGATTCAGCCCCAGCATTTT. The chain recombines TRBV9 with TRBJ1-5; no reliable D call. Trimming shortened V by 4 bases and J by 6 bases, and 14 bases separated the two germline ends. The CDR3 totals 14 residues. From germline, CDR1 is SGDLS and CDR2 YYNGEE.